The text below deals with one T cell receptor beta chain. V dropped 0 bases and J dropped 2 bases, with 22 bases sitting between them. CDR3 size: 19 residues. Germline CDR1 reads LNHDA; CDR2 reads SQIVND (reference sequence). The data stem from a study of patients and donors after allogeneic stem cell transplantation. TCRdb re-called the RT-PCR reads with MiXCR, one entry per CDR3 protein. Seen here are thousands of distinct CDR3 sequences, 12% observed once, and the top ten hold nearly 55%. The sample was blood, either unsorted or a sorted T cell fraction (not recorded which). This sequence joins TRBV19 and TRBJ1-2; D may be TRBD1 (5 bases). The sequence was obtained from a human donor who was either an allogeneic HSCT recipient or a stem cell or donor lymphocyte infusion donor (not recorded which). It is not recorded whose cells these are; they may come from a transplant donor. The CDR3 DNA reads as TGTGCCAGTAGTATAGAATTTACGGGGCTTGCCTGGAGGAACTATGGCTACACCTTC. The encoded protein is CASSIEFTGLAWRNYGYTF.